This T cell receptor beta chain was recovered during a study of shared clonotypes between healthy human individuals. Germline assignment: CDR1 MNHEY and CDR2 SVGAGI. The CDR3 runs 15 residues. Trimming removed 0 bases from V and 5 bases from J; junction bases left unmatched: 0. Running of the assay took place at deep level. Only in-frame clones appear in the TCRdb table, and some are missing; sequencing was by immunoSEQ multiplex PCR. This sample has some 2.3 million clones, with about 92% found just once. The sequenced sample consisted of naive CD4+ T cells from PBMCs. Subset defined: CD45RA+ positively selected. The TCR originated in a man aged 18 to 30 in good health. Some clones in this sample may be carry-over from other donors' samples. The chain is built from TRBV6-5 and TRBJ2-2; the match to TRBD1 covers 10 bases. The CDR3, as DNA: TGTGCCAGCAGTTACTCGGGACAGGGGACCGGGGAGCTGTTTTTT. It translates to CASSYSGQGTGELFF.